What follows are 15 T cell receptor beta chains derived from one specimen sequenced in a study of regulatory T cells in long-lasting Graves disease. CDR3-region Arm-PCR and iRepertoire HTBI primers produced the TCR beta libraries. TCRdb re-called the multiplex PCR reads through MiXCR, storing one row per CDR3 protein. The data show almost 450,000 distinct CDR3 sequences, roughly 15% seen once. The sample's time point: newly diagnosed GD, antithyroid drugs for less than 3 months. Researchers made the TCR library from RNA that was extracted from PBMCs. The same data also contributed to another study, on T cells in Graves' hyperthyroidism and ophthalmopathy.

Sequencing used peripheral blood mononuclear cells (PBMCs), obtained at new diagnosis, from a patient treated with antithyroid drugs. All receptors come from a young woman with Graves disease.

The chain links TRBV20-1 to TRBJ2-1, with 11 bases lining up with TRBD2. This CDR3 is 17 amino acids long. J lost 6 bases, V lost 6 bases, and 16 bases had no gene match. Germline V gene data show CDR1 as DFQATT and CDR2 as SNEGSKA (reference sequence). The CDR3 loop is CSANAGTSGIKGNEQFF. CDR3 DNA: TGCAGTGCAAACGCCGGGACTAGCGGCATTAAAGGCAATGAGCAGTTCTTC.

This clonotype was detected many times. The chain recombines TRBV18 with TRBJ2-7; TRBD1 might be the D (6 bases). The V gene's germline CDR1 is KGHSH and CDR2 LQKENI. V lost 6 bases and J lost 0, with 15 bases in between. The CDR3 is 15 amino acids. CDR3 in DNA: TGTGCCAGCTCCACCGGGCAGGGGAGCTCCTACGAGCAGTACTTC. This codes for CASSTGQGSSYEQYF.

This clonotype has ten or more counts. Sequence at one end of the junction differs from germline and may be a read error. The chain uses TRBV7-7 and TRBJ1-1; no clear D. CDR3 length equals 16 residues. Germline V gives CDR1 SSHAT, CDR2 FNYEAQ (reference sequence). CDR3 in DNA: TGTGCTAGCAGCCCCATTTTAGGGCGTGGGAACACTGAAGCTTTCTTT. Protein sequence: CASSPILGRGNTEAFF. Together with reference TRBV7-7 and TRBJ1-1, the CDR3 gives the full variable domain: GAGVSQSPRYKVTKRGQDVTLRCDPISSHATLYWYQQALGQGPEFLTYFNYEAQPDKSGLPSDRFSAERPEGSISTLTIQRTEQRDSAMYRCASSPILGRGNTEAFFGQGTRLTVV.

The chain recombines TRBV5-5 with TRBJ2-7; D tentatively reads TRBD1 or TRBD2 (5 bases each). The germline V gene encodes CDR1 SGHKS and CDR2 YYEKEE (reference sequence). Trimming shortened V by 1 base and J by 6 bases, and 29 bases separated the two germline ends. CDR3 length: 19 amino acids. In nucleotides, the CDR3 is TGTGCCAGCAGCTTGAACCTTTATTTCGAGGTTGGGGGTGGTGGCGAGCAGTACTTC. As protein: CASSLNLYFEVGGGGEQYF.

This clonotype showed up many times. The chain joins TRBV7-9 to TRBJ1-2; D not certain. Germline CDR1 SEHNR, CDR2 FQNEAQ (reference sequence). The CDR3 extends over 12 amino acids. V lost 5 bases to trimming and J lost 6 bases, with 10 bases between them. CDR3 coding DNA: TGTGCCAGCAGCCCTCGGGCCGATGGCTACACCTTC. Translating it yields CASSPRADGYTF.

V gene TRBV10-2 combines with J gene TRBJ2-2, with 8 bases aligning to TRBD1. V shed 8 bases, J shed 6 bases, and the junction held 14 bases outside the gene matches. The germline V gene has CDR1 WSHSY and CDR2 SAAADI. The CDR3 covers 16 residues. The CDR3 bases are TGCGCCAGCGGAGGACTTACAGGGGGTACCCCCGGGGAGCTGTTTTTT. It translates to CASGGLTGGTPGELFF.

This clonotype was found many times. The chain is built from TRBV3-1 and TRBJ2-7; possible D gene TRBD1, 6 bases. Germline values: CDR1 LGHDT, CDR2 YNNKEL (reference sequence). The CDR3 is made up of 14 amino acids. With 2 bases removed from V and 2 bases from J, the gap between germline ends came to 10 bases. CDR3 DNA: TGTGCCAGCAGCCAAACAGGGTTTACCTACGAGCAGTACTTC. This translates into CASSQTGFTYEQYF.

This clonotype has ten or more counts. CDR3 residues: CASSLTLQETQYF. DNA for the CDR3: TGTGCCAGCAGCTTAACGCTCCAAGAGACCCAGTACTTC. The rearrangement joins TRBV7-9 to TRBJ2-5; no definite D call. The germline gives CDR1 SEHNR, CDR2 FQNEAQ (reference sequence). With 2 bases removed from V and 1 base from J, the gap between germline ends came to 5 bases. The CDR3 totals 13 residues. Supplemented by reference TRBV7-9 and TRBJ2-5, the full variable domain reads DTGVSQNPRHKITKRGQNVTFRCDPISEHNRLYWYRQTLGQGPEFLTYFQNEAQLEKSRLLSDRFSAERPKGSFSTLEIQRTEQGDSAMYLCASSLTLQETQYFGPGTRLLVL.

This clonotype was detected ten times or more. The chain employs TRBV7-6 and TRBJ1-1; D call uncertain. From germline, CDR1 is SGHVS and CDR2 FNYEAQ. The length of the CDR3 is 14 residues. Trimming pared 0 bases from V and 0 bases from J, leaving 5 bases between. For the CDR3, the DNA is TGTGCCAGCAGCTTAGCGCAGATGAACACTGAAGCTTTCTTT. It translates to CASSLAQMNTEAFF.

This clonotype was counted ten times or more. The rearrangement uses TRBV6-2 or TRBV6-3 and TRBJ2-7; 7 bases line up with TRBD1. Germline trimming cut 0 bases from V and 0 bases from J; bases unmatched to any gene: 2. CDR1 and CDR2 (germline): MNHEY, SVGEGT. The CDR3 consists of 15 residues. CDR3 bases: TGTGCCAGCAGTTACTCCGGGACAGCCTCCTACGAGCAGTACTTC. Amino acid sequence: CASSYSGTASYEQYF.

In this sample, this clonotype turned up a few times. In DNA, the CDR3 is TGTGCCAGCAGCCGAGGGGTGAAGACCCAGTACTTC. This codes for CASSRGVKTQYF. The rearrangement joins TRBV3-1 to TRBJ2-5; possibly TRBD1 or TRBD2 for D (5 bases each). The V end was cut by 4 bases, the J end by 6 bases, with 9 bases between. Germline V gene data show CDR1 as LGHDT and CDR2 as YNNKEL (reference sequence). This CDR3 is built from 12 residues.

The chain recombines TRBV7-9 with TRBJ2-1; D gene ambiguous. Trimming removed 1 base from V and 6 bases from J, with 10 bases in between. Germline-derived CDR1 and CDR2 are SEHNR and FQNEAQ (reference sequence). The CDR3 sequence is 14 residues long. CDR3 DNA: TGTGCCAGCAGCTTAGAGCTCGCCCGCAATGAGCAGTTCTTC. It encodes CASSLELARNEQFF.

This clonotype was detected ten times or more. The V call is TRBV18, the J call TRBJ1-2, with unresolved D. The V gene's germline CDR1 is KGHSH and CDR2 LQKENI. The CDR3 is made up of 13 amino acids. Deletions cut 8 bases from V and 5 bases from J, with 15 bases between. The DNA for the CDR3 is TGTGCCAGCAGCCCTACCGGGGATTATGGCTACACCTTC. Translation gives CASSPTGDYGYTF.

This clonotype was counted many times. This chain links TRBV11-2 with TRBJ1-4; the D gene is possibly TRBD1 (6 bases). The CDR3 is made up of 14 amino acids. V dropped 5 bases and J dropped 8 bases, with 15 bases sitting between them. Germline-derived CDR1 and CDR2 are SGHAT and FQNNGV. The chain's CDR3 is CASSRTDDGEKLFF. CDR3 DNA: TGTGCCAGCAGCCGGACAGATGATGGGGAAAAACTGTTTTTT.

Many counts were recorded for this clonotype. V usage is TRBV18 and J usage is TRBJ2-4; D gene uncertain. Looked up from germline, CDR1 is KGHSH and CDR2 is LQKENI. The CDR3 totals 14 residues. The V end was cut by 3 bases, the J end by 1 base, with 7 bases between. The CDR3 bases are TGTGCCAGCTCACCCGAAAGGGCCAAAAACATTCAGTACTTC. It codes for CASSPERAKNIQYF.